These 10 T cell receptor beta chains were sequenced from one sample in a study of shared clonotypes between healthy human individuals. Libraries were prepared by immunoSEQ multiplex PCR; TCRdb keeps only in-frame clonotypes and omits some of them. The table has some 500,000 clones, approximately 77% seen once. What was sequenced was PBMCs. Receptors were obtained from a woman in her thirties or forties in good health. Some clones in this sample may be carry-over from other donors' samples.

CDR3 sequence (DNA): TGTGCCAGCAGTCCCTGGAAGGGGACTGAAGCTTTCTTT. Encoded protein: CASSPWKGTEAFF. This chain links TRBV6-5 with TRBJ1-1, with a weak D call TRBD1 (5 bases). The CDR3 length is 13 residues. From germline, CDR1 is MNHEY and CDR2 SVGAGI. Trimming took 5 bases from V and 5 from J, leaving 12 bases between them.

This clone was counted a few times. The CDR3 loop is CASSLGAATNEKLFF. The CDR3 nucleotides are TGTGCCAGCAGCTTAGGGGCAGCAACTAATGAAAAACTGTTTTTT. The chain links TRBV7-7 to TRBJ1-4; D gene unclear. The CDR3 is made up of 15 amino acids. Per the germline V gene, CDR1 is SSHAT and CDR2 is FNYEAQ (reference sequence). The V and J ends lost 1 base and 0 bases respectively, with 6 bases between them.

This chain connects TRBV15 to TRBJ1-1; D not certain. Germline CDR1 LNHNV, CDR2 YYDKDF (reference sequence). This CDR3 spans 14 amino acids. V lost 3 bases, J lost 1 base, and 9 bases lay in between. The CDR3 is CATSSRERNTEAFF. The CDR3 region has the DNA TGTGCCACCAGCAGTAGGGAGAGGAACACTGAAGCTTTCTTT.

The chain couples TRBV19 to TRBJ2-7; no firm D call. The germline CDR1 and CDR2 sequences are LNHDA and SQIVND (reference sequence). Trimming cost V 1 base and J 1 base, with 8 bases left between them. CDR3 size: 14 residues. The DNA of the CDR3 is TGTGCCAGTAGTATAGGGCTCTTTTCCTACGAGCAGTACTTC. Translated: CASSIGLFSYEQYF.

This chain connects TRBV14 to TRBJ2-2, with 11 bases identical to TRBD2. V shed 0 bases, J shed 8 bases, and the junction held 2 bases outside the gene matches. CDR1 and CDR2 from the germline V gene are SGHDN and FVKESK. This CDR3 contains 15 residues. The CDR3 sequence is CASSQELAGAGELFF. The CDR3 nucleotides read TGTGCCAGCAGCCAAGAACTAGCGGGAGCTGGGGAGCTGTTTTTT.

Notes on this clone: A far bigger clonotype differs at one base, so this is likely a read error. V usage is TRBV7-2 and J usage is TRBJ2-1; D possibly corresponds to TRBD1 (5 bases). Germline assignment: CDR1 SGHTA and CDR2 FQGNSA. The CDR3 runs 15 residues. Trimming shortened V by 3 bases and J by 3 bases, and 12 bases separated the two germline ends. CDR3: CASSFIGELYNEQFF. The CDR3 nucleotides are TGTGCCAGCAGCTTTATAGGGGAACTCTACAATGAGCAGTTCTTC.

This CDR3 is CASSEQGAEGYYGYTF. CDR3 sequence (DNA): TGTGCCAGCAGCGAACAGGGGGCGGAGGGGTACTATGGCTACACCTTC. V usage is TRBV7-2 and J usage is TRBJ1-2; 9 bases are a match to TRBD1. V dropped 5 bases and J dropped 3; count of bases not matched to a gene: 10. The length of the CDR3 is 16 residues. Germline values: CDR1 SGHTA, CDR2 FQGNSA.

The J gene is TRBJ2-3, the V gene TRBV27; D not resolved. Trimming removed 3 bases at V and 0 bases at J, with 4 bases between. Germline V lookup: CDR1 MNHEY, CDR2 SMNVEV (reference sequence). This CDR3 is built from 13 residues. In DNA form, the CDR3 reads TGTGCCAGCAGTTTCTCTAGCACAGATACGCAGTATTTT. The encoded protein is CASSFSSTDTQYF.

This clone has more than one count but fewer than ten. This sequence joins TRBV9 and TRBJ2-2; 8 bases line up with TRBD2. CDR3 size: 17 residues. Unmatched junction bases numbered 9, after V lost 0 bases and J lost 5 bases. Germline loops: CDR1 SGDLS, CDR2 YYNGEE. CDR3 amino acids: CASSVVTGGLNTGELFF. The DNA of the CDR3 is TGTGCCAGCAGCGTAGTGACGGGAGGGCTGAATACCGGGGAGCTGTTTTTT.

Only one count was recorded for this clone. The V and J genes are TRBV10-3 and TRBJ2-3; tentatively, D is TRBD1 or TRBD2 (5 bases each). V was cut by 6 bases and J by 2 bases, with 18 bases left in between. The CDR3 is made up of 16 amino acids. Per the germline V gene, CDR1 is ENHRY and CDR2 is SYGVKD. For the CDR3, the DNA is TGTGCCATCAGAGAGGGACGTATGCCGACCACAGATACGCAGTATTTT. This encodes CAIREGRMPTTDTQYF.